This T cell receptor (beta chain) came from a study of cytomegalovirus exposure and HLA in healthy donors. Overall study findings and caveats: In a later analysis, TCR beta V- and J-gene trimming was associated with a missense DCLRE1C variant. The investigators catalogued 164 TCR beta chains as cytomegalovirus-associated. The records held CMV serostatus as the only immune exposure information.

CDR3 size: 14 residues. Trimming took 3 bases from V and 1 from J, leaving 9 bases between them. CDR1 is SGHNT, CDR2 YENEEA, per germline. As regards this clone: Its antigen is unidentified.

13 Jbeta primers and 60 Vbeta primers were used for the PCR. Assay used: immunoSEQ multiplex PCR; TCRdb lists only in-frame clones, some missing. Here the sample spans about 150,000 clones, almost 80% being singletons. The chain carries TRBV11-3 and TRBJ1-1; D not certain. The TCR sequence derives from a woman aged 25 to 39 in good health and CMV-seronegative. What was sequenced was PBMCs. The CDR3 bases are TGTGCCAGCAGCTTTGGGCACGCGAACACTGAAGCTTTCTTT. It specifies CASSFGHANTEAFF. Combining the CDR3 with reference TRBV11-3 and TRBJ1-1 gives the whole variable domain EAGVVQSPRYKIIEKKQPVAFWCNPISGHNTLYWYLQNLGQGPELLIRYENEEAVDDSQLPKDRFSAERLKGVDSTLKIQPAELGDSAVYLCASSFGHANTEAFFGQGTRLTVV.